This T cell receptor (beta chain) came from a study of cytomegalovirus exposure and HLA in healthy donors. Germline-derived CDR1 and CDR2 are MDHEN and SYDVKM. The CDR3 consists of 16 residues. With 5 bases clipped from V and 5 bases from J, the junction kept 13 bases outside the gene matches. Vbeta (60) and Jbeta (13) primers were used in the PCR. Here immunoSEQ multiplex PCR was the method, and the copy in TCRdb shows in-frame clones only, minus some. Of approximately 140,000 clones in the sample, approximately 82% were seen once. Material for sequencing was PBMCs. The V gene is TRBV28, the J gene TRBJ1-1, with 8 bases matching TRBD1. The sequence was obtained from a man aged 18-30 years in good health and CMV-seropositive. The CDR3 bases are TGTGCCAGCAGTCGGGACAGGTCAGGGGGGGGGACTGAAGCTTTCTTT. Protein: CASSRDRSGGGTEAFF.